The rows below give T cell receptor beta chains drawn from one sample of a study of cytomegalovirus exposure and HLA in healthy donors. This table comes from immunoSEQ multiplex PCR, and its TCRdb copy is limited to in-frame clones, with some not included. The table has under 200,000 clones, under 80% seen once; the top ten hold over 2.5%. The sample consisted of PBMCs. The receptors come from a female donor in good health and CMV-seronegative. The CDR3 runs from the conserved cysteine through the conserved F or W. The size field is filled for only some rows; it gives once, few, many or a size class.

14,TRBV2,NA,CASSDGTRLDTQYF
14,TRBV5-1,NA,CASSPDSSNTEAFF
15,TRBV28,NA,CASSPLGGSNQPQHF
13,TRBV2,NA,CASSPRDSYGYTF
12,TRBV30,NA,CAWSVERSSQYF
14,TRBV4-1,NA,CASSHTQGGTEAFF
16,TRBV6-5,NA,CASSYSTASSGNTIYF
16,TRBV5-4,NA,CASSILAGGVSYEQYF
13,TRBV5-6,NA,CASTEATNEKLFF
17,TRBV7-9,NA,CASSSSRSTEKDTEAFF
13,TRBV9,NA,CASSGTASYEQYF
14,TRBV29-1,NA,CSVGTGDFSYEQYF
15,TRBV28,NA,CASSLGRGNTGELFF
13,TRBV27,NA,CASRGGSFYGYTF
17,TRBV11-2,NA,CASSLWFAGGGNTEAFF
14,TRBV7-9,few,CATLLAGVTDTQYF
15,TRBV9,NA,CASSQRQRSDEKLFF
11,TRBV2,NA,CASSVRNEQFF
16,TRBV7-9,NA,CASSLSAGQGHYGYTF
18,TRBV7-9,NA,CASSLGTGDFYSNQPQHF
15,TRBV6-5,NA,CASRGDRGGRNEQFF
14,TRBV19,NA,CASSMARLVNTIYF
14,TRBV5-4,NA,CASSLWASGNTIYF
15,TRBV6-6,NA,CASTERGGSNQPQHF
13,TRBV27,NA,CASSLLAPYEQYF
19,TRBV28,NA,CASSFPGTSGTLSYNEQFF
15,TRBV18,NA,CASSPPGAVHNEQFF
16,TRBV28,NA,CASTALTGTVLFEAFF
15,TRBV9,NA,CASSPSRTLNSPLHF
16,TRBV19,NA,CASSPPTSQHTGELFF
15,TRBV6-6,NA,CASSYPGGGRYEQYF
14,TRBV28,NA,CASRRQGSNQPQHF
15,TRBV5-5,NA,CASSLIQGLAYEQYF
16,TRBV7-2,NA,CASSYWDRVLNTEAFF
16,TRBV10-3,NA,CAISEGGTLSGNTIYF
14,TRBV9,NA,CASSPGGGDSPLHF
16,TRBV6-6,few,CASSYPGQGAYQPQHF
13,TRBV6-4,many,CASSPDTNQPQHF
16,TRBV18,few,CASSPHHRTGMPEAFF
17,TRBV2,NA,CASSEYLGTSSYNEQFF
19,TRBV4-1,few,CASSQERTLTGDPGNTIYF
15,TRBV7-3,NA,CASSLGAGVGYEQYF
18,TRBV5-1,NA,CASSLRTGASGSYNEQFF
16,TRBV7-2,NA,CASSPRGTGALREQFF
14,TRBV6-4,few,CASSGDRENSQQFF
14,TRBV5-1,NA,CASSASGSAETQYF
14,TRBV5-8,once,CASSSRTERQTQYF
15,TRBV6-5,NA,CASSYPGSTPLGQYF
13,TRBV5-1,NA,CASSFGRGEPQHF
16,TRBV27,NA,CASGVPWGRGTGELFF
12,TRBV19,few,CASSVPGQPGNF
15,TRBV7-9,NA,CASSLGAGEPHGYTF
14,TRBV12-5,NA,CASGFGGTGGELFF
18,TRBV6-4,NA,CASSDVGRVRGIKEKLFF
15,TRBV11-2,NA,CASSLGTGVNSPLHF
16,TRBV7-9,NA,CASSFGVREVVEKLFF
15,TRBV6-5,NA,CASTYGLHRDEKLFF
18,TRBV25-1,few,CASSGTSGRYGHTGELFF